One T cell receptor (beta chain) is described in this entry. It has no known antigen specificity. It has no much larger one-base neighbor in the sample; base qualities were not kept. The cohort consisted of fewer than 700 healthy bone marrow donors. At the time of sampling, all cohort members were nominally healthy, though unrecorded immune exposures were likely present. The donor tested CMV seropositive and was one of the 289 seropositive cohort members. Every donor gave a peripheral blood sample, and the peripheral blood mononuclear cells from that sample were used for TCR beta sequencing. The Qiagen DNeasy Blood Extraction Kit was used to extract genomic DNA from the blood cell samples. Clipping removes 1 base from V and 0 bases from J, with 2 as the unmatched junction base count. The CDR3, cysteine through phenylalanine, is 16 amino acids long. The only DNA kept is the CDR3, 48 bases in frame from the first base. The germline V gene yields LGHNA for CDR1 and YNFKEQ for CDR2.

The sample is drawn from a study of cytomegalovirus exposure and HLA in healthy donors (dated by TCRdb to between 2016 and 2019). Describing the broader study: An earlier analysis of several hundred of the donors reported about 300 Gb of sequence data and 117 million unique TCR beta sequences obtained from roughly 180 million T cells. An early release covering just under 650 HLA-typed donors comprised about 300 gigabases of sequencing data and around 85 million unique TCR sequences. Of the roughly 430 genotyped donors, about 80% fell in the genetic ancestry cluster associated with self-reported Caucasian donors. The study aimed to test whether cataloging public T cell receptors could reveal signatures of past pathogen exposure. The study profiled the T cell repertoires of hundreds of subjects by immunosequencing and related them to cytomegalovirus serostatus. Besides the first cohort of 550 to 750 subjects, a separate validation cohort made up of 120 different subjects was used. To predict cytomegalovirus infection status, the study combined high-throughput TCR immunosequencing, statistical association of individual TCRs with disease status, and machine learning. A later analysis re-analyzed previously published TCR beta repertoires from approximately 670 donors and added high-resolution HLA genotyping to study TCR occurrence patterns. The later analysis used no new phenotypic data to find candidate immune exposures, relying instead on TCR beta sequences and their occurrence across donors. An earlier analysis of around 580 of the donors used high-throughput TCR beta sequencing to judge whether each TCR beta V gene segment behaved as functional or pseudogenic. Donor age, sex, ethnicity and CMV serostatus were compiled together with the repertoire data. In a later genetic analysis, genome-wide SNP genotypes for about 55% of the roughly 700 donors were used, and that subset was treated as a discovery cohort. Every repertoire in the discovery cohort had been generated on one and the same sequencing platform. HLA typing included class I and class II loci at four-digit resolution. The number of typed donors differed by locus: roughly 629-640 for A, B, C, DRB1 and DQB1; 500 to 550 for DQA1; 606 for DPA1; and around 470 for DPB1. Several DR-DQ haplotypes were handled as single units for association and clustering because linkage in the cohort was strong. Among 300 to 450 genotyped donors of the cohort, an average of about 240,000 unique TCR beta nucleotide sequences were sequenced per donor, around a sixth of them non-productive.

Receptor libraries were prepared by the immunoSEQ multiplex PCR assay. For the multiplex PCR, a mixture combining 60 forward primers for TCR Vbeta segments and 13 reverse primers for TCR Jbeta segments was used. The CDR3 region of rearranged TCR beta genes was amplified from genomic DNA by a multiplex PCR assay. On the Illumina HiSeq System, the amplified TCR beta libraries were sequenced as 87-base-pair reads. Under the source paper's analysis protocol: A later analysis counted approximately 74 million unique TCR beta chains across the 550 to 700 repertoires, and some 12 million of these chains were shared by at least two donors. To remove PCR and sequencing errors, raw reads were error-corrected and collapsed into unique sequences using a nearest-neighbor algorithm that merged closely related sequences. CDR3 sequences were aligned to IMGT reference sequences to assign V, D and J gene segments. For a sequence to be retained, a match of at least six nucleotides to both a V gene segment and a J gene segment was required. Rearrangements were called productive when the CDR3 lacked stop codons and stayed in frame with V and J; all others were non-productive. CDR3 was defined by IMGT convention, running from the second conserved V-encoded cysteine to the conserved J-encoded phenylalanine. The earlier analysis of 500 to 600 of the donors excluded sequences that lacked an unambiguous match to a single V gene segment. In an earlier analysis of several hundred of the donors, V segments were called functional above 56.7% productive rearrangements and were called segregating when the between-donor standard deviation exceeded 5%. A statistical classification framework was developed to diagnose cytomegalovirus status using the catalog of TCR beta chain sequences. In a later analysis, V and J genes were assigned by comparing TCR nucleotide sequences against IMGT/GENE-DB human TR gene sequences. Using the TCRdist pipeline, a later analysis assigned CDR3 sequences along with most-parsimonious VDJ recombination scenarios. In a later analysis, every TCR beta chain was defined by the combination of its CDR3 amino acid sequence and its V-gene family, and reads without a unique V-gene family were dropped. As a way to deal with suspected cross-contamination and a sequencing artifact, a later analysis dropped approximately 570 nucleotide sequences that were highly shared and had low generation probability. For each public chain, a later analysis derived a clonal expansion index from normalized ranks of inferred template counts within each repertoire. In a later analysis, generation probabilities were computed using a VDJ recombination model fitted to out-of-frame rearrangements, and the results were checked against IGoR. A later analysis scored TCR-TCR, TCR-HLA and TCR-CMV co-occurrence with hypergeometric tests, applying a repertoire-size bias correction to TCR pairs. False discovery rates were estimated in a later analysis by permuting HLA or CMV assignments 20 times. In a later analysis, co-occurring TCRs were grouped using DBSCAN, and TCRdist sequence similarity was added for clustering within HLA-allele-positive subsets. Repertoires with fewer than 30,000 or more than 120,000 public chains, plus five repertoires with anomalous nucleotide sharing, were excluded from co-occurrence clustering. TCRdb took over this immuneACCESS table, retaining in-frame rearrangements with V and J assigned. Such tables are incomplete; in checked studies, under half of the missing clones stem from an unresolved V gene, and the remainder is unexplained. V and J calls and clone size are given by that table; D and trimming were obtained from the DNA. This sample has some 110,000 clones in its table, and under 85% of those were observed once. The ten most abundant clones make up around 4.9% of the sample.

On the study overall, not on this receptor specifically: Assigning TCR associations to individual alleles was difficult when HLA alleles, especially DR and DQ, strongly co-occurred. A further reported finding was that TCR beta sequences accurately predicted the HLA-A and HLA-B alleles for most subjects in the first cohort. According to the authors, the approach could potentially be generalized to other disease states and immunological phenotypes. CMV serostatus was the only immune exposure information available for the cohort. A later analysis found that most CMV-associated TCR beta chains appeared HLA-restricted, with HLA associations seemingly driven largely by CMV exposure. Only TCR beta chains were sequenced in this cohort, and the absence of alpha or paired-chain data limited detectable features. According to a later genetic analysis, donors in an Asian-associated ancestry cluster had fewer N-insertions in productive TCRs than the roughly 670-donor mean. Presence/absence analyses assumed roughly uniform sequencing depth across donors, an assumption that may not hold. Because HLA typing was missing for some donors at each locus, association tests included only the typed subset. Correlated functional status among segregating V segments might reflect linkage disequilibrium, but an unknown experimental factor could not be ruled out. The earlier analysis of 587 of the donors excluded fewer than 20 rarely observed V segments, including chromosome 9 orphons, because counts were too low. An association between a missense DCLRE1C variant and V-gene and J-gene trimming of TCR beta chains was found in a later genetic analysis and replicated in an independent cohort. In the study, 150 to 200 TCR beta chains were listed as associated with cytomegalovirus. Cytomegalovirus status was reported to be diagnosed by the classifier with high specificity and sensitivity in both the original and validation cohorts. In a later analysis, HLA-associated TCR beta chains showed more clonal expansion and lower generation probabilities than non-associated chains that were equally common. Some IMGT-functional V segments, including TRBV6-2 and TRBV6-3, could not be told apart with the 87-base-pair reads, so those segments were excluded. In an earlier analysis of 587 of the donors, most TCR beta V segments were observed in productive rearrangements about 87% or about 30% of the time, broadly matching IMGT annotations. Most TCR sequences were seen in very few donors, while some public TCRs were found in many individuals. Specific HLA alleles were associated with 16,951 TCR beta sequences at a false discovery rate of 0.05 in a later analysis. Three of the identified cytomegalovirus-associated TCR beta chains were confirmed in vitro to be specific for cytomegalovirus antigens. A later analysis reported that several top co-occurrence clusters appeared linked to parvovirus B19, influenza, CMV and Epstein-Barr virus. In a later analysis, the rate of TCR association differed among HLA loci, with DRB1 alleles having the most associated TCRs and HLA-C alleles having the fewest. A group of highly shared sequence variants was considered likely to be a technical artifact of the sequencing pipeline.

This sequence uses TRBV4-2 and TRBJ2-7, with 11 bases in between that match TRBD2. This TCR was sampled from a man aged 25-45 years in good health and CMV-seropositive. Sequenced material: PBMCs. CDR3 loop: CASSQGSGGASYEQYF. The DNA sequence is as follows: TGTGCCAGCAGCCAAGGTAGCGGGGGGGCCTCCTACGAGCAGTACTTC.